This TCR beta chain was obtained from a study of T cell changes during pregnancy in multiple sclerosis. Here immunoSEQ multiplex PCR was the method, and the copy in TCRdb shows in-frame clones only, minus some. Of 15,000 or so clones detected, around 86% appear once; the ten largest clones hold approximately 18%. The CDR3 totals 14 residues. CDR1 SGHAT and CDR2 FQNNGV come from the germline V gene. The V end lost 5 bases, the J end lost 9 bases, and 17 bases lay between the germline ends. This TCR derives from a female donor with multiple sclerosis, enrolled in a pregnancy study. The rearrangement links TRBV11-2 to TRBJ2-1; D is perhaps TRBD2 (6 bases). The specimen was CD8+ T cells from peripheral blood mononuclear cells, collected in the first trimester of pregnancy. The DNA for the CDR3 is TGTGCCAGCAGCAAGAATCCCGGGACTCCTGAGCAGTTCTTC. Its protein product is CASSKNPGTPEQFF.